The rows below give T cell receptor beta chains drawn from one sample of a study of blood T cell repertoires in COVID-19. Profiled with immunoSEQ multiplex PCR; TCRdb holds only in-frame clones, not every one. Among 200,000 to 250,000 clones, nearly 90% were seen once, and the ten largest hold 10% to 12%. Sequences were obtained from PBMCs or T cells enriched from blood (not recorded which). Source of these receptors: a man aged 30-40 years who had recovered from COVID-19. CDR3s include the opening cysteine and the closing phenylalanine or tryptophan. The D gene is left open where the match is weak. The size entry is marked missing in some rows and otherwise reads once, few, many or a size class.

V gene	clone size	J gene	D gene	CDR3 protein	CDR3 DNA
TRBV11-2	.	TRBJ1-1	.	CASNPRGLLEAFF	TGTGCCAGCAACCCCAGGGGTCTTCTTGAAGCTTTCTTT
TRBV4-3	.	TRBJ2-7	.	CASSHTRGTYEQYF	TGCGCCAGCAGCCACACCAGAGGGACCTACGAGCAGTACTTC
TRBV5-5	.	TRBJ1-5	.	CASSLRGNSNQPQHF	TGTGCCAGCAGCCTCAGGGGTAATAGCAATCAGCCCCAGCATTTT
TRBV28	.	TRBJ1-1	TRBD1	CASRPGQAGTEAFF	TGTGCCAGCAGACCGGGACAGGCGGGCACTGAAGCTTTCTTT
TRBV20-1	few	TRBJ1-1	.	CSAYLNTEAFF	TGCAGTGCTTACTTAAACACTGAAGCTTTCTTT
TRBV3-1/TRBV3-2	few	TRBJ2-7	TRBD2	CASSRKTSVRLSYEQYF	TGTGCCAGCAGCCGGAAAACTAGCGTTCGTTTGTCCTACGAGCAGTACTTC
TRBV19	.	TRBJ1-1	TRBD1	CASSRSGQISEAFF	TGTGCCAGTAGTAGATCGGGACAGATATCTGAAGCTTTCTTT
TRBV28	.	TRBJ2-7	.	CASSFFSVTHEQYF	TGTGCCAGCAGTTTTTTTTCAGTTACCCACGAGCAGTACTTC
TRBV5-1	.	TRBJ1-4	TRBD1	CASSLTGGDSTNEKLFF	TGCGCCAGCAGCTTAACAGGGGGCGACTCAACTAATGAAAAACTGTTTTTT
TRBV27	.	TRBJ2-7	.	CASSFGPGYEQYF	TGTGCCAGCAGTTTTGGGCCCGGATACGAGCAGTACTTC
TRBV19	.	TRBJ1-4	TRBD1	CASRTGGTVNEKLFF	TGTGCCAGTAGAACTGGGGGGACAGTAAATGAAAAACTGTTTTTT
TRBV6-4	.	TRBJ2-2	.	CASSDSSGNTGELFF	TGTGCCAGCAGTGACTCGAGCGGGAACACCGGGGAGCTGTTTTTT
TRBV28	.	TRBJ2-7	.	CASSLSPTYEQYF	TGTGCCAGCAGTTTAAGCCCTACCTACGAGCAGTACTTC
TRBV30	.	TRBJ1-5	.	CAWSVGEEQPQHF	TGTGCCTGGAGTGTAGGGGAGGAACAGCCCCAGCATTTT
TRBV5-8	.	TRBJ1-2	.	CASSSPTGYGYTF	TGTGCCAGCAGCTCGCCGACAGGCTATGGCTACACCTTC
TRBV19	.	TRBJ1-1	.	CASSKDRPMNTEAFF	TGTGCCAGTAGTAAGGACAGACCTATGAACACTGAAGCTTTCTTT